This T cell receptor beta chain was observed in a study of shared clonotypes between healthy human individuals. The donor population consisted of healthy HIV-negative adults with no recent acute infections or vaccinations. The study ran the assay at deep level. Generated by immunoSEQ multiplex PCR, the TCRdb table keeps only in-frame clones and is missing some. Among over a million clones listed, 98% were seen once. Overall study findings and caveats: The sharing of 4% to 5.5% of naive CD4 clonotypes was seen across several donors.

Comment on this clone: Its target is unknown.

With 7 bases clipped from V and 1 base from J, the junction kept 1 base outside the gene matches. The CDR3 has 13 residues. The germline V gene encodes CDR1 MDHEN and CDR2 SYDVKM. The sequenced sample was naive CD4+ T cells sorted from blood. Subset meaning: CD45RA+ positively selected. J is TRBJ2-5 and V is TRBV28; 9 bases fit TRBD2. The receptor was isolated from a man younger than 40 in good health. In DNA form, the CDR3 reads TGTGCCAGCACACTAGCGGGCCAAGAGACCCAGTACTTC. Translating gives CASTLAGQETQYF.